This TCR beta chain was profiled in a study of cytotoxic CD8 clonotypes in ibrutinib-treated CLL. Study overall: Within the patient group, 11 were relapsed/refractory and roughly 15 treatment-naive, and around 17 were IGHV unmutated.

V lost 1 base to trimming and J lost 0 bases; unmatched junction nucleotides: 5. Germline V gene lookup returns CDR1 LNHDA and CDR2 SQIVND (reference sequence). This CDR3 contains 16 residues. Findings and caveats of the study: Samples were collected at differing times from sustained-remission and progressing patients.

About this clone: Antigen unknown.

Sequencing used immunoSEQ multiplex PCR; TCRdb keeps in-frame clones, though not all of them. Of 200,000 or so clones in the sample, approximately 75% were seen once. The sample in question was PBMCs, obtained after 12 months of ibrutinib treatment. V and J are TRBV19 and TRBJ2-5, with TRBD2 matching over 7 bases. The source is a human donor with chronic lymphocytic leukemia. The CDR3 region has the DNA TGTGCCAGTAGTATAGGGGGAGGGGCTTACCAAGAGACCCAGTACTTC. Translation: CASSIGGGAYQETQYF.